This T cell receptor (beta chain) originates from a study of CD8 T cells in Susac syndrome. The V end lost 5 bases, the J end lost 1 base, and 11 bases lay between the germline ends. This CDR3 has 14 residues. CDR1 and CDR2 from the germline V gene are SGHTA and FQGNSA. Random-hexamer reverse transcription was applied to about 0.45 to 1 ug RNA. An immunoSEQ multiplex PCR generated amplified TCR beta CDR3 products spanning 54 Vbeta and 13 Jbeta. MiXCR, run by TCRdb on the immunoSEQ multiplex PCR reads, gives a single entry per CDR3 protein. Of over 150,000 distinct CDR3 sequences listed, approximately 93% were seen once; the top ten hold roughly 0.1%. Blood CD8+ and CD4+ T cells underwent high-throughput TCR beta sequencing. The multiple sclerosis controls were treatment-naive patients, and their relapsing-remitting disease was stable or active. TEMRA cells were FACS-enriched and CD8+ and CD4+ T cells negatively isolated.

The TCR originated in a human donor with multiple sclerosis. The chain carries TRBV7-2 and TRBJ1-2, with D uncertain. The sequencing sample was made of CD4+ T cells from PBMCs. Written as DNA, the CDR3 is TGTGCCAGCAGCAAGGGTATGGATAACTATGGCTACACCTTC. This gives the protein CASSKGMDNYGYTF.